Listed here is a single T cell receptor (beta chain). As yet, its antigen is unknown. The data were obtained in a study of cytomegalovirus exposure and HLA in healthy donors. Study-wide points: TCR sequences were mostly rare, though some public TCRs occurred in many donors.

The length of the CDR3 is 16 residues. Germline CDR1 and CDR2: MGHRA and YSYEKL. V lost 4 bases to trimming and J lost 5 bases; unmatched junction nucleotides: 8. A multiplex PCR was run with 60 Vbeta primers and 13 Jbeta primers. Libraries were prepared by immunoSEQ multiplex PCR; TCRdb keeps only in-frame clonotypes and omits some of them. The table records 100,000 to 150,000 clones, roughly 74% of them present only once. Sample: PBMCs. The chain employs TRBV4-1 and TRBJ1-4; TRBD1 agrees at 9 bases. The sequence was collected from a woman between 50 and 59 years old in good health and CMV-seropositive. CDR3 sequence: CASSLWTGQGNEKLFF. In nucleotides, the CDR3 is TGCGCCAGCAGCCTGTGGACTGGACAGGGGAATGAAAAACTGTTTTTT.